These T cell receptor beta chains were read from a single sample in a study of cytomegalovirus exposure and HLA in healthy donors. Clones were sequenced by immunoSEQ multiplex PCR, and TCRdb holds only the in-frame ones, with some missing. The table has under 100,000 clones, just under 70% seen once; the top ten hold about 16%. The sample comprised PBMCs. The source is a woman aged 45-65 years in good health and CMV-seropositive. The CDR3 runs from the conserved cysteine through the conserved F or W. Fields, in order: J gene, clone size, D gene, V gene, CDR3 protein, CDR3 DNA. The D gene is left open where the match is weak. Clone size appears in some rows only: once, few, many, or a class for an expanded clone.

TRBJ2-7 - - TRBV5-1 CASSLVAGGGYEQYF TGCGCCAGCAGCTTGGTGGCAGGGGGAGGCTACGAGCAGTACTTC
TRBJ2-2 - TRBD1 TRBV19 CASSRHTGGSNTGELFF TGTGCCAGTAGTCGCCATACAGGGGGAAGTAACACCGGGGAGCTGTTTTTT
TRBJ2-7 - - TRBV9 CASSVGAGLFLYEQYF TGTGCCAGCAGCGTAGGGGCAGGGCTTTTCCTCTACGAGCAGTACTTC
TRBJ2-5 - - TRBV7-3 CASSPNGSPETQYF TGTGCCAGCAGCCCTAACGGGAGTCCGGAGACCCAGTACTTC
TRBJ2-7 few - TRBV7-6 CASSTQSHPRSEQYF TGTGCCAGCAGCACTCAAAGCCACCCCCGGAGCGAGCAGTACTTC
TRBJ2-6 - - TRBV9 CASSVAFMRETLSGANVLTF TGTGCCAGCAGCGTAGCCTTTATGAGGGAAACGCTCTCTGGGGCCAACGTCCTGACTTTC
TRBJ1-5 - - TRBV5-5 CASSLVGVVNQPQHF TGTGCCAGCAGCTTGGTAGGGGTTGTCAATCAGCCCCAGCATTTT
TRBJ1-3 - - TRBV27 CASSPGWAGNTIYF TGTGCCAGCAGCCCAGGGTGGGCTGGAAACACCATATATTTT
TRBJ2-7 - TRBD2 TRBV6-5 CASSYREGPYEQYF TGTGCCAGCAGTTACCGGGAGGGACCCTACGAGCAGTACTTC
TRBJ1-4 few - TRBV9 CASSANGIRESRKLFF TGTGCCAGCAGCGCTAACGGGATTAGGGAATCTCGAAAACTGTTTTTT
TRBJ1-4 few - TRBV28 CASSPPSLAAGEKLFF TGTGCCAGCAGTCCCCCGAGTTTAGCGGCTGGGGAAAAACTGTTTTTT
TRBJ2-2 - - TRBV7-2 CAITRHNTGELFF TGTGCCATAACGCGGCACAACACCGGGGAGCTGTTTTTT
TRBJ2-2 - - TRBV6-1 CASRLSVNTGELFF TGTGCCAGCAGGTTAAGCGTAAACACCGGGGAGCTGTTTTTT
TRBJ2-3 - - TRBV6-5 CASSYGEGDTQYF TGTGCCAGCAGTTACGGTGAGGGAGATACGCAGTATTTT
TRBJ2-1 - TRBD1 TRBV19 CASSISFGQGDNEQFF TGTGCCAGTAGTATCAGTTTTGGACAGGGTGACAATGAGCAGTTCTTC
TRBJ2-7 - - TRBV19 CASSIQGSYEQYF TGTGCCAGTAGTATCCAGGGCTCCTACGAGCAGTACTTC
TRBJ1-6 - TRBD1 TRBV6-1 CASQQGYSPLHF TGTGCCAGCCAACAGGGGTACTCACCCCTCCACTTT
TRBJ2-1 - TRBD2 TRBV9 CASSYMGGGGREQFF TGTGCCAGCAGCTATATGGGGGGGGGAGGCCGTGAGCAGTTCTTC
TRBJ2-1 - - TRBV30 CAWSAGGNEQFF TGTGCCTGGAGTGCAGGGGGGAATGAGCAGTTCTTC
TRBJ2-7 - - TRBV4-2 CASSQDQTTYEQYF TGTGCCAGCAGCCAAGACCAGACAACCTACGAGCAGTACTTC
TRBJ2-5 - TRBD2 TRBV19 CASSILAGRQETQYF TGTGCCAGTAGTATTTTAGCGGGACGCCAAGAGACCCAGTACTTC
TRBJ2-1 - TRBD2 TRBV28 CASSRLAGEAGEQFF TGTGCCAGCAGCCGACTAGCGGGAGAGGCGGGTGAGCAGTTCTTC
TRBJ2-1 - TRBD2 TRBV5-1 CASSLVSSGSNEQFF TGCGCCAGCAGCTTGGTATCTAGCGGGAGCAATGAGCAGTTCTTC
TRBJ2-1 - TRBD2 TRBV7-2 CASSFTGTSHYNEQFF TGTGCCAGCAGCTTTACCGGGACTAGCCACTACAATGAGCAGTTCTTC
TRBJ2-5 - - TRBV28 CASSLEFLETQYF TGTGCCAGCAGTTTAGAGTTCTTGGAGACCCAGTACTTC
TRBJ1-3 - TRBD1 TRBV6-8 CASSFPLWDRKRILIPGNTIYF TGTGCCAGCAGTTTTCCCCTTTGGGACAGAAAACGAATATTGATCCCTGGAAACACCATATATTTT
TRBJ2-7 - - TRBV9 CASSVDPSASYEQYF TGTGCCAGCAGCGTAGATCCTAGCGCATCCTACGAGCAGTACTTC
TRBJ1-6 - - TRBV7-7 CASSLREAGASETSSYNSPLHF TGTGCCAGCAGCTTAAGAGAGGCAGGGGCATCTGAAACCAGCTCCTATAATTCACCCCTCCACTTT
TRBJ2-3 few TRBD1 TRBV19 CASRAYRTGADTQYF TGTGCCAGTAGGGCGTATCGGACAGGGGCGGATACGCAGTATTTT
TRBJ2-2 few - TRBV18 CASSPPESGELFF TGTGCCAGCTCACCACCCGAGAGCGGGGAGCTGTTTTTT
TRBJ2-7 - TRBD2 TRBV6-5 CASRPPGGSEQYF TGTGCCAGCAGACCCCCGGGGGGGTCCGAGCAGTACTTC
TRBJ1-5 - TRBD1 TRBV2 CASRERLDRVSNQPQHF TGTGCCAGCAGGGAGCGTTTGGACAGGGTGTCAAATCAGCCCCAGCATTTT
TRBJ2-7 - - TRBV5-1 CASSSLDTYEQYF TGCGCCAGCAGCTCACTAGACACCTACGAGCAGTACTTC
TRBJ2-7 few TRBD2 TRBV11-2 CASSYSGSAYEQYF TGTGCCAGCAGCTATAGCGGGTCCGCCTACGAGCAGTACTTC
TRBJ1-2 - TRBD1 TRBV5-1 CASSLMTGTGYTF TGCGCCAGCAGCTTAATGACAGGGACCGGCTACACCTTC
TRBJ2-1 - TRBD2 TRBV29-1 CSVEDLAGGYNEQFF TGCAGCGTTGAAGACCTAGCGGGGGGATACAATGAGCAGTTCTTC
TRBJ2-7 - - TRBV7-8 CASSPLGENEQYF TGTGCCAGCAGCCCCCTCGGGGAGAACGAGCAGTACTTC
TRBJ1-3 - - TRBV7-2 CASSLGRRGTGNTIYF TGTGCCAGCAGCCTGGGGAGGAGGGGAACTGGAAACACCATATATTTT
TRBJ1-5 once - TRBV2 CASSREWLGSNQPQHF TGTGCCAGCAGTAGGGAGTGGCTGGGTAGCAATCAGCCCCAGCATTTT
TRBJ1-1 - - TRBV5-1 CASSLGYRDTEAFF TGCGCCAGCAGCTTGGGGTACAGGGACACTGAAGCTTTCTTT
TRBJ2-7 - TRBD1 TRBV25-1 CASSGGQGEGYEQYF TGTGCCAGCAGTGGTGGACAGGGTGAGGGGTACGAGCAGTACTTC
TRBJ2-7 - - TRBV7-9 CASSPAPGRYEQYF TGTGCCAGCAGCCCAGCCCCGGGTAGATACGAGCAGTACTTC
TRBJ2-7 - - TRBV28 CASSFSYEQYF TGTGCCAGCAGTTTCTCATACGAGCAGTACTTC
TRBJ1-2 - - TRBV4-3 CASSPGQGSYGYTF TGCGCCAGCAGCCCAGGGCAGGGCAGTTATGGCTACACCTTC
TRBJ1-2 - - TRBV6-5 CASSYSWGSNYGYTF TGTGCCAGCAGTTACTCCTGGGGCTCTAACTATGGCTACACCTTC
TRBJ2-1 - TRBD2 TRBV6-1 CASRRLAGGAEQFF TGTGCCAGCAGGAGACTAGCGGGAGGGGCTGAGCAGTTCTTC
TRBJ2-2 - - TRBV30 CAWSDRQPGSGGELFF TGTGCCTGGAGCGATAGACAACCGGGAAGTGGGGGGGAGCTGTTTTTT
TRBJ2-7 - TRBD2 TRBV5-1 CASSWNLAGSTYEQYF TGCGCCAGCAGCTGGAATCTAGCGGGCTCCACCTACGAGCAGTACTTC